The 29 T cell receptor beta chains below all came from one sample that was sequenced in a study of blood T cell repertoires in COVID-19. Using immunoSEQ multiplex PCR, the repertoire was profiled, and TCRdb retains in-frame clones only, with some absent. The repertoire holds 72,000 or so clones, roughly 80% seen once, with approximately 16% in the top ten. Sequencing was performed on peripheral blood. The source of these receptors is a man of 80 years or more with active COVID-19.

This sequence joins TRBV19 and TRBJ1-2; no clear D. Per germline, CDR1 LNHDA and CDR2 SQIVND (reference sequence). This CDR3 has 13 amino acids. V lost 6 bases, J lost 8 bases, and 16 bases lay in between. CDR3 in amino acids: CASRPRSAWGYTF. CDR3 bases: TGTGCCAGTAGACCCAGGTCCGCTTGGGGCTACACCTTC.

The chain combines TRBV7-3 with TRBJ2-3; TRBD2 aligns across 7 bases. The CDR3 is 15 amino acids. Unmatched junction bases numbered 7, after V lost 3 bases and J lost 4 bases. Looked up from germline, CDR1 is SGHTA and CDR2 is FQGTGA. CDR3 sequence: CASSFGAGRADTQYF. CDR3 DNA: TGTGCCAGCAGCTTTGGGGCGGGGAGGGCAGATACGCAGTATTTT.

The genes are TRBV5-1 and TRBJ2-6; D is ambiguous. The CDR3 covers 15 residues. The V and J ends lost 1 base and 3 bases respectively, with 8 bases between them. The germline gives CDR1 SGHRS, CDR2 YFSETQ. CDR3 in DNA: TGCGCCAGCAGCTTGTCGTACGGTGGGGCCAACGTCCTGACTTTC. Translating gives CASSLSYGGANVLTF.

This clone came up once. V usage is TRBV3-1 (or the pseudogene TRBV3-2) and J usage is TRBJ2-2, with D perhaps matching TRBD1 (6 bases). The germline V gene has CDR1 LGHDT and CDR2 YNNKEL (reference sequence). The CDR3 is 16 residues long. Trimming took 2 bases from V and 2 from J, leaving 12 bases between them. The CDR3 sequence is CASSQPTGYNTGELFF. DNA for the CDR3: TGTGCCAGCAGCCAACCTACAGGGTATAACACCGGGGAGCTGTTTTTT.

The chain's CDR3 is CASRPGQPTGNTIYF. The CDR3 DNA sequence: TGTGCCAGCAGGCCCGGACAGCCGACTGGAAACACCATATATTTT. The rearrangement uses TRBV6-5 and TRBJ1-3; D possibly corresponds to TRBD1 (6 bases). Trimming removed 6 bases at V and 2 bases at J, with 14 bases between. Germline values: CDR1 MNHEY, CDR2 SVGAGI. The CDR3 loop spans 15 amino acids.

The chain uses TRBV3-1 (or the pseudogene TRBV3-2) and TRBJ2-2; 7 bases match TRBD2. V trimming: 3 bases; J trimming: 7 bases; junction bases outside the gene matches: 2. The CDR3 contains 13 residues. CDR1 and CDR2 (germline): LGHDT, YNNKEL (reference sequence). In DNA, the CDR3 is TGTGCCAGCAGCCAGGGGGGGTACGGGGAGCTGTTTTTT. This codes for CASSQGGYGELFF.

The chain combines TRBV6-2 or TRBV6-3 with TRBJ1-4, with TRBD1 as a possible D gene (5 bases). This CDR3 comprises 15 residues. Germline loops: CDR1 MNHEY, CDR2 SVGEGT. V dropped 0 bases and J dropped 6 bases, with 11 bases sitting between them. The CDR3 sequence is CASSYSRGHYEKLFF. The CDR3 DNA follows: TGTGCCAGCAGTTACTCCCGAGGACATTATGAAAAACTGTTTTTT.

The CDR3 region has the DNA TGTGCCAGCAGTACCGGGGATAGCTCCTACGAGCAGTACTTC. Translating it yields CASSTGDSSYEQYF. The chain couples TRBV7-6 to TRBJ2-7; D might be TRBD2 (5 bases). In germline, CDR1 is SGHVS, CDR2 FNYEAQ. V was pared by 6 bases and J by 0 bases, with 12 bases between. The CDR3 is 14 residues long.

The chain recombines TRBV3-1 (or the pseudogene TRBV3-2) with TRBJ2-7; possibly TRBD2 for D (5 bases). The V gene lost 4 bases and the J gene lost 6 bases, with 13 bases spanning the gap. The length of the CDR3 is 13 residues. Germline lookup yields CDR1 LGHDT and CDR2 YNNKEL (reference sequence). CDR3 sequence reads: CASSPGESSEQYF. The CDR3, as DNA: TGTGCCAGCAGCCCCGGGGAGTCGTCCGAGCAGTACTTC.

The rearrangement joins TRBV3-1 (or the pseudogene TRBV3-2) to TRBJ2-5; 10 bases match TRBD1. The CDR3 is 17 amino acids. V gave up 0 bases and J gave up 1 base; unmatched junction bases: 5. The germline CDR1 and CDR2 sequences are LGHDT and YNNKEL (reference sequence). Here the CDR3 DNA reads TGTGCCAGCAGCCAAGAAAGGGACAGGGGCATCCAAGAGACCCAGTACTTC. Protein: CASSQERDRGIQETQYF.

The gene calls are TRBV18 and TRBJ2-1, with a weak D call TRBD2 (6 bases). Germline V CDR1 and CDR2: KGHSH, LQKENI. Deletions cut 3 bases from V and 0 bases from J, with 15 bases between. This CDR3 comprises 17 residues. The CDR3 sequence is CASSPQAGISSYNEQFF. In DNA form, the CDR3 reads TGTGCCAGCTCACCGCAAGCGGGCATTAGCTCCTACAATGAGCAGTTCTTC.

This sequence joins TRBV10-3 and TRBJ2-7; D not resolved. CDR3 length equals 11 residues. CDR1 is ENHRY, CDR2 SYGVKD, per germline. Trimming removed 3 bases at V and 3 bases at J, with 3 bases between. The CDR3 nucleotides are TGTGCCATCAGTGATAACTACGAGCAGTACTTC. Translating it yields CAISDNYEQYF.

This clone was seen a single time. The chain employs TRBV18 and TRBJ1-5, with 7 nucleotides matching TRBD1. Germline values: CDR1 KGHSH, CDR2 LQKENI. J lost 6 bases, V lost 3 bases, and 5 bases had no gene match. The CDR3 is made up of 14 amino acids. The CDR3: CASSPEGGFQPQHF. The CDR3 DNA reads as TGTGCCAGCTCACCGGAAGGGGGCTTTCAGCCCCAGCATTTT.

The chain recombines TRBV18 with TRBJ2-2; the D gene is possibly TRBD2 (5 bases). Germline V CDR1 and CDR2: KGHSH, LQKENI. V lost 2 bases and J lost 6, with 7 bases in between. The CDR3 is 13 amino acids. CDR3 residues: CASSPKEAGELFF. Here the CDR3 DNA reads TGTGCCAGCTCACCAAAGGAGGCCGGGGAGCTGTTTTTT.

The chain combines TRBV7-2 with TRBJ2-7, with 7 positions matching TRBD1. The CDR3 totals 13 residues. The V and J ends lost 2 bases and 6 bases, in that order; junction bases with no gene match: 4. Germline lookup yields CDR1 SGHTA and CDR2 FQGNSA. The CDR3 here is CASSLRQGGEQYF. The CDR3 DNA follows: TGTGCCAGCAGCTTAAGACAGGGCGGCGAGCAGTACTTC.

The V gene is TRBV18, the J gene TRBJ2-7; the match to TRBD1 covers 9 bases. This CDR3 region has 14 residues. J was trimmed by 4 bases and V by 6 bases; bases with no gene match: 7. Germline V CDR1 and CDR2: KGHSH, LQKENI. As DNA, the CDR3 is TGTGCCAGCTCTGCCCGGACAGGGGAGTACGAGCAGTACTTC. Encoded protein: CASSARTGEYEQYF.

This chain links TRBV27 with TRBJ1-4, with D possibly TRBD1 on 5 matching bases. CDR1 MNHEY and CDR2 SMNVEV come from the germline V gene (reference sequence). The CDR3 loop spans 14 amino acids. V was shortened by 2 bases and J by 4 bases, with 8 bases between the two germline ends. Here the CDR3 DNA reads TGTGCCAGCAGTTTAGGACAAATTAATGAAAAACTGTTTTTT. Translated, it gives CASSLGQINEKLFF. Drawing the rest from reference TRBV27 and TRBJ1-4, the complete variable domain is EAQVTQNPRYLITVTGKKLTVTCSQNMNHEYMSWYRQDPGLGLRQIYYSMNVEVTDKGDVPEGYKVSRKEKRNFPLILESPSPNQTSLYFCASSLGQINEKLFFGSGTQLSVL.

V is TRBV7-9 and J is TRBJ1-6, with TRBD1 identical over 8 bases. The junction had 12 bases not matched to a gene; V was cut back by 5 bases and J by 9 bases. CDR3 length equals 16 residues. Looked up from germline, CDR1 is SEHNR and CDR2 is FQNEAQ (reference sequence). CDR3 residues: CASSDHTRGLASPLHF. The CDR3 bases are TGTGCCAGCAGCGATCACACCAGGGGGCTCGCTTCACCCCTCCACTTT. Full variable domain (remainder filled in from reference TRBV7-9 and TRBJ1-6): DTGVSQNPRHKITKRGQNVTFRCDPISEHNRLYWYRQTLGQGPEFLTYFQNEAQLEKSRLLSDRFSAERPKGSFSTLEIQRTEQGDSAMYLCASSDHTRGLASPLHFGNGTRLTVT.

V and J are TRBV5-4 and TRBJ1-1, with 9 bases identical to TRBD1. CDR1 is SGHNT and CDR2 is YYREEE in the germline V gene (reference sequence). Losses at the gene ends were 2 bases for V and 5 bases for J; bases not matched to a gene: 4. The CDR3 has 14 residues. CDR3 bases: TGTGCCAGCAGCTTACAGGGGGCGGATACTGAAGCTTTCTTT. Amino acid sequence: CASSLQGADTEAFF.

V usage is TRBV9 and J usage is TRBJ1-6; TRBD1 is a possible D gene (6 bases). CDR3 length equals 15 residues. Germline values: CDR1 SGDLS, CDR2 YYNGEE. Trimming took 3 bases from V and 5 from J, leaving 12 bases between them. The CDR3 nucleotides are TGTGCCAGCAGCGCAACAGGGTTCGATAATTCACCCCTCCACTTT. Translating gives CASSATGFDNSPLHF.

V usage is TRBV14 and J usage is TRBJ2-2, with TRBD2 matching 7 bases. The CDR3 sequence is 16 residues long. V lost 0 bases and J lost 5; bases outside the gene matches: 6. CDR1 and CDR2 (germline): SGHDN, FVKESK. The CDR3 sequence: CASSQDQAGETGELFF. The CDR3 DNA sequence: TGTGCCAGCAGCCAAGATCAGGCGGGAGAGACCGGGGAGCTGTTTTTT.

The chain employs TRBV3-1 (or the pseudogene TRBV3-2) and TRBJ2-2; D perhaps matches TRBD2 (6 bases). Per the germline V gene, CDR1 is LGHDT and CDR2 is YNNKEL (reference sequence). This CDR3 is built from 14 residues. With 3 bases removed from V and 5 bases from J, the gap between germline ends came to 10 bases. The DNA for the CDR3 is TGTGCCAGCAGCCAGGGACGGGGGACCGGGGAGCTGTTTTTT. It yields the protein CASSQGRGTGELFF.

DNA for the CDR3: TGTGCCAGCACACAGGGGGCGCGGGGAAACACCATATATTTT. Translated, it gives CASTQGARGNTIYF. This chain links TRBV19 with TRBJ1-3, with 9 nucleotides matching TRBD1. The CDR3 is 14 amino acids. Germline V gene lookup returns CDR1 LNHDA and CDR2 SQIVND (reference sequence). V gave up 9 bases and J gave up 4 bases; unmatched junction bases: 7.

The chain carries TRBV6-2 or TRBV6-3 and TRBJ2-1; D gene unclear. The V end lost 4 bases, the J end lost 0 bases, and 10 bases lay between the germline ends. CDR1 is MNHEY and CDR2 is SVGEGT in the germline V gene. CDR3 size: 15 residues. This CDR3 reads CASSLGTLSYNEQFF. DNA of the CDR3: TGTGCCAGCAGTTTGGGCACCCTCTCCTACAATGAGCAGTTCTTC.

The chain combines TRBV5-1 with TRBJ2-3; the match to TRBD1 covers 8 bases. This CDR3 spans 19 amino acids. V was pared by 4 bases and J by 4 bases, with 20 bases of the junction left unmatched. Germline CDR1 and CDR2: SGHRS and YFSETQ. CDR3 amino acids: CASSPPGQELHSPSDTQYF. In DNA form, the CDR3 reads TGCGCCAGCAGCCCTCCGGGACAGGAGCTCCACTCACCCTCAGATACGCAGTATTTT.

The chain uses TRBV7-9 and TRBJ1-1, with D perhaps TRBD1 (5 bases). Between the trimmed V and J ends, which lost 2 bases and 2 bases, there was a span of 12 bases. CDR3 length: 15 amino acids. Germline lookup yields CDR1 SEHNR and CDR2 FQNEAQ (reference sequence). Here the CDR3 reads CASSLRGPGNTEAFF. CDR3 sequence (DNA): TGTGCCAGCAGCTTAAGGGGCCCTGGTAACACTGAAGCTTTCTTT.

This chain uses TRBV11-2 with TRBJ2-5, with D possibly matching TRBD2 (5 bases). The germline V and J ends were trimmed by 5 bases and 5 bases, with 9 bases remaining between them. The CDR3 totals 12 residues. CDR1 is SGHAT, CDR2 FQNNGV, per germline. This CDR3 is CASSLQRETQYF. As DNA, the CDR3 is TGTGCCAGCAGCCTACAGCGGGAGACCCAGTACTTC.

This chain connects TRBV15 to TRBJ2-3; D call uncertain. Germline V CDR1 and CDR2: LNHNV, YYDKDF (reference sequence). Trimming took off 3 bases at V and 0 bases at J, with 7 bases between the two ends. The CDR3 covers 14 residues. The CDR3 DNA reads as TGTGCCACCAGCAGGACAACTAGCACAGATACGCAGTATTTT. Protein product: CATSRTTSTDTQYF.

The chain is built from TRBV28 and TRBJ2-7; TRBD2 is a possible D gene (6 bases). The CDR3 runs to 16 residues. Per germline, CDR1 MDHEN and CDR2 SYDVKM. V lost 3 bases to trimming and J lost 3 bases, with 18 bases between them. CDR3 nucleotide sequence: TGTGCCAGCAGTTTGTACGACCAGACTAGGTTCTACGAGCAGTACTTC. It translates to CASSLYDQTRFYEQYF.